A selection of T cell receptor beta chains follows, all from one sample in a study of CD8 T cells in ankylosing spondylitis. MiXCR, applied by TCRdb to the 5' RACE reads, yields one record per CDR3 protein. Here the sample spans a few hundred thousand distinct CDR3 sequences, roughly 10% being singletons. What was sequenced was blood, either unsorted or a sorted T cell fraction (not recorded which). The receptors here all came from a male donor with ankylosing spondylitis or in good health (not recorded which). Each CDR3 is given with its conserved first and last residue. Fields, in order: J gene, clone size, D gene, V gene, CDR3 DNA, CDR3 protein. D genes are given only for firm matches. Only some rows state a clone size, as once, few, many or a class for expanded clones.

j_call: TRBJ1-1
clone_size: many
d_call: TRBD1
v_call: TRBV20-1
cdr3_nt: TGCAGTGCTAGAGAACAGGGGAGGAACACTGAAGCTTTCTTT
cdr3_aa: CSAREQGRNTEAFF

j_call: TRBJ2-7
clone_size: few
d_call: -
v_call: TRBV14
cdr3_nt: TGTGCCAGCAGCCCGACGCGTGCCAGCTCCTACGAGCAGTACTTC
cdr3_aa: CASSPTRASSYEQYF

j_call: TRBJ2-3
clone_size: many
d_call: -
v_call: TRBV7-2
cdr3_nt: TGTGCCAGCAGCACAACCCCCAGCGCACTGACAGATACGCAGTATTTT
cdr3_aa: CASSTTPSALTDTQYF

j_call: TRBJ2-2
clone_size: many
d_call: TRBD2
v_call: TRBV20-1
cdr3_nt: TGCAGTGCTCAGCGGGGGGGCCTAGGTACCGGGGAGCTGTTTTTT
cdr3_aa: CSAQRGGLGTGELFF

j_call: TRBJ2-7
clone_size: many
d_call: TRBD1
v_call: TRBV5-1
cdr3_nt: TGCGCCAGCAGCAACGGACAGGGCGTGTACGAGCAGTACTTC
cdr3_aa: CASSNGQGVYEQYF

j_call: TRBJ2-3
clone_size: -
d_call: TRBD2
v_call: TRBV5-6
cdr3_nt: TGTGCCAGCAGCCGTCTGGCGGGGGGAACGACAGATACGCAGTATTTT
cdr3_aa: CASSRLAGGTTDTQYF

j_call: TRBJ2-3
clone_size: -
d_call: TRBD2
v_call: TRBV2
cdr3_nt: TGTGCCGGCCGACTAGCGCGACGCACAGATACGCAGTATTTT
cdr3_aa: CAGRLARRTDTQYF

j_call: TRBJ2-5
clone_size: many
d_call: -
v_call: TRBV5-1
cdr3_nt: TGCGCCAGCAGTGGGAACCTCCAAGAGACCCAGTACTTC
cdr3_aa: CASSGNLQETQYF

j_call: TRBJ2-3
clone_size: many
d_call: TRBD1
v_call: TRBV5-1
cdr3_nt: TGCGCCAGCAGCTTCGGGACAGGGGCCCAAGATACGCAGTATTTT
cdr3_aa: CASSFGTGAQDTQYF

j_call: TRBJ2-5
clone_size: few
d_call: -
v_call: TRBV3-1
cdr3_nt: TGTGCCAGCAGCCAAGACCCCACAGGGTTAGAGACCCAGTACTTC
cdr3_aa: CASSQDPTGLETQYF

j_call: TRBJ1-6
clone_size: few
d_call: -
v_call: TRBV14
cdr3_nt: TGTGCCAGCAGCCAAGACGGGGTCTTGGCGGGAGGAAATTCACCCCTCCACTTT
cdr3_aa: CASSQDGVLAGGNSPLHF

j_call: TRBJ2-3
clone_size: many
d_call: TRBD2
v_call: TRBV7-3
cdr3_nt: TGTGCCAGCAGCTTCGGGACTAGCGCCACAGATACGCAGTATTTT
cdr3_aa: CASSFGTSATDTQYF

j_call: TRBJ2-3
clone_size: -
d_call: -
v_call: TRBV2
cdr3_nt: TGTGCCAGCAGCGTACAGGGTGATCGAGATACGCAGTATTTT
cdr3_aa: CASSVQGDRDTQYF

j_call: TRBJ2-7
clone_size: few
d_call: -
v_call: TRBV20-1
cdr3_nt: TGCAGTGCCCCCGCCGGGCGGCTGTTGGTGGAGCAGTACTTC
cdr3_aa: CSAPAGRLLVEQYF

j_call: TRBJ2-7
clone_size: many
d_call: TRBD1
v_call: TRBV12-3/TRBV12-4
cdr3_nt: TGTGCCAGCAGCGAAGAGGGACAGGGGGCCGACGAGCAGTACTTC
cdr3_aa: CASSEEGQGADEQYF

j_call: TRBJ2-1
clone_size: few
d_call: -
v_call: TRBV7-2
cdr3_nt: TGTGCCAGCAGCTTGATTAGGACTGGTGAGCAGTTCTTC
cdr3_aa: CASSLIRTGEQFF

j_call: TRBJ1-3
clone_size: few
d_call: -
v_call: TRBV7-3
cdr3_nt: TGTGCCCCAGCCCTCCCGCGACAGATTTCTGGAAACACCATATATTTT
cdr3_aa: CAPALPRQISGNTIYF

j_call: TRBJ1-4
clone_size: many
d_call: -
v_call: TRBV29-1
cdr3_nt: TGCAGCGTCGGGCAGGGGTATAATGAAAAACTGTTTTTT
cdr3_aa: CSVGQGYNEKLFF

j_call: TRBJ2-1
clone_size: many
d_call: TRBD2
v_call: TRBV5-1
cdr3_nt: TGCGCCAGCAGCTTGGTCGGGCTAGCGGTCTACAATGAGCAGTTCTTC
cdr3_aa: CASSLVGLAVYNEQFF

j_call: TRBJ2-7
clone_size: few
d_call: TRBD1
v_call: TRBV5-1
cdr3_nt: TGCGCCAGCAGCTATGGGGACAGGGCTTCCTACGAGCAGTACTTC
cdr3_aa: CASSYGDRASYEQYF

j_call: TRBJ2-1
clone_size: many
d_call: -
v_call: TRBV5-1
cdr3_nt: TGCGCCAGCAGCTTGAGTCATGAGCAGTTCTTC
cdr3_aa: CASSLSHEQFF

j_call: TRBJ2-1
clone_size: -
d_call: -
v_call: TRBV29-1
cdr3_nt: TGCAGCGTTGACCGGGACCCCTATTCCGATGAGCAGTTCTTC
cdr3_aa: CSVDRDPYSDEQFF

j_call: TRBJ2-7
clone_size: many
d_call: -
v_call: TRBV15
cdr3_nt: TGTGCCACCAGCAGGGACCCACAGGCCTACGAGCAGTACTTC
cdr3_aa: CATSRDPQAYEQYF